Below are 26 T cell receptor beta chains sequenced from a single sample in a study of T cells in localized non-small cell lung cancer. The table came from immunoSEQ multiplex PCR; TCRdb's copy has only in-frame clones and leaves some out. The table includes 35,000 to 45,000 clones, roughly 86% detected once. Sequenced here: peripheral blood, sampled before any cancer treatment. The receptors shown here come from a female donor of 60 years or more with stage I squamous cell lung carcinoma.

This chain connects TRBV25-1 to TRBJ2-7; possibly TRBD2 for D (6 bases). Trimming took 3 bases from V and 2 from J, leaving 17 bases between them. CDR1 is MGHDK, CDR2 SYGVNS, per germline. The CDR3 loop spans 16 amino acids. CDR3 protein: CASSDPTSPRPYEQYF. The CDR3 nucleotides are TGTGCCAGCAGTGACCCAACTAGCCCTAGACCCTACGAGCAGTACTTC.

This chain uses TRBV5-6 with TRBJ1-3; 7 positions agree with TRBD1. J lost 8 bases, V lost 3 bases, and 5 bases had no gene match. Germline loops: CDR1 SGHDT, CDR2 YYEEEE. The CDR3 spans 13 residues. In DNA, the CDR3 is TGTGCCAGCAGCTGGAACAGGGGTGACACCATATATTTT. This sequence encodes CASSWNRGDTIYF.

The chain has TRBV7-9 and TRBJ2-7; D possibly corresponds to TRBD2 (6 bases). Per germline, CDR1 SEHNR and CDR2 FQNEAQ (reference sequence). The CDR3 has 14 amino acids. V was cut by 5 bases and J by 1 base, with 12 bases left in between. The DNA of the CDR3 is TGTGCCAGCAGCGCGGGACTCCTGTCCTACGAGCAGTACTTC. Translated, it gives CASSAGLLSYEQYF. The whole variable domain, remainder taken from reference TRBV7-9 and TRBJ2-7, is DTGVSQNPRHKITKRGQNVTFRCDPISEHNRLYWYRQTLGQGPEFLTYFQNEAQLEKSRLLSDRFSAERPKGSFSTLEIQRTEQGDSAMYLCASSAGLLSYEQYFGPGTRLTVT.

Comment on this clone: The junction departs from germline at one end; a sequencing error may be responsible. V gene TRBV7-7 combines with J gene TRBJ2-1; D gene unclear. The CDR3 has 14 amino acids. Germline V gene sequence: CDR1 SSHAT, CDR2 FNYEAQ (reference sequence). CDR3 region: CASSSNPRSSEQFF. CDR3 coding DNA: TGTGCTAGCAGCTCAAATCCTAGGAGTAGCGAGCAGTTCTTC. The full variable domain, with the rest looked up from reference TRBV7-7 and TRBJ2-1, is GAGVSQSPRYKVTKRGQDVTLRCDPISSHATLYWYQQALGQGPEFLTYFNYEAQPDKSGLPSDRFSAERPEGSISTLTIQRTEQRDSAMYRCASSSNPRSSEQFFGPGTRLTVL.

The rearrangement links TRBV27 to TRBJ2-1, with 11 bases lining up with TRBD2. The length of the CDR3 is 17 residues. Germline loops: CDR1 MNHEY, CDR2 SMNVEV (reference sequence). V lost 6 bases, J lost 4 bases, and 11 bases stayed unmatched. The CDR3 reads CASRRTIAGGSYNEQFF. CDR3 DNA sequence: TGTGCCAGCAGACGTACAATAGCGGGAGGGTCTTACAATGAGCAGTTCTTC.

This clone is a singleton in its sample. The rearrangement uses TRBV7-9 and TRBJ1-5; no definite D call. This CDR3 is 13 amino acids long. Trimming took off 5 bases at V and 4 bases at J, with 9 bases between the two ends. CDR1 and CDR2 from the germline V gene are SEHNR and FQNEAQ (reference sequence). The CDR3 bases are TGTGCCAGCAGCCTTTCGGCAAATCAGCCCCAGCATTTT. This encodes CASSLSANQPQHF.

This chain connects TRBV4-3 to TRBJ2-7; TRBD1 matches at 8 bases. V was clipped by 0 bases and J by 2 bases; unmatched bases: 3. Germline lookup yields CDR1 LGHNA and CDR2 YSLEER. CDR3 length: 15 amino acids. CDR3 in amino acids: CASSQDWDRTYEQYF. The CDR3 DNA reads TGCGCCAGCAGCCAAGATTGGGACAGGACCTACGAGCAGTACTTC.

A note on this clone: The junction departs from germline at one end; a sequencing error may be responsible. This chain uses TRBV7-7 with TRBJ2-2; D may be TRBD2 (5 bases). Germline assignment: CDR1 SSHAT and CDR2 FNYEAQ (reference sequence). The CDR3 consists of 14 residues. DNA for the CDR3: TGTGCTAGCAGCTCCCCTGGCCGGGGCGGGGAGCTGTTTTTT. Translated: CASSSPGRGGELFF.

The chain uses TRBV30 and TRBJ2-6; TRBD1 agrees at 8 bases. The germline gives CDR1 GTSNPN, CDR2 SVGIG (reference sequence). The CDR3 has 14 residues. Trimming cost V 8 bases and J 0 bases; bases outside gene matches: 3. The CDR3 DNA reads TGTGCCGGGACAGGTCTCTCTGGGGCCAACGTCCTGACTTTC. Amino acids: CAGTGLSGANVLTF.

The rearrangement links TRBV7-9 to TRBJ1-4; TRBD1 matches at 10 bases. Trimming took 5 bases from V and 6 from J; bases not matched to a gene: 9. This CDR3 has 16 residues. Germline lookup yields CDR1 SEHNR and CDR2 FQNEAQ (reference sequence). The CDR3 DNA reads as TGTGCCAGCAGCCCTCGATTGACAGGGGGCGATGAAAAACTGTTTTTT. Amino acid sequence: CASSPRLTGGDEKLFF.

J is TRBJ1-1 and V is TRBV4-3; no clear D gene. V shed 1 base and J shed 4 bases, with 7 bases lying between them. Germline values: CDR1 LGHNA, CDR2 YSLEER. This CDR3 region has 13 residues. Here the CDR3 reads CASSQGKGTEAFF. As DNA, the CDR3 is TGCGCCAGCAGCCAAGGGAAGGGCACTGAAGCTTTCTTT.

The chain has TRBV19 and TRBJ2-3, with a possible D match to TRBD2 (5 bases). This CDR3 has 18 residues. V was pared by 7 bases and J by 0 bases, with 23 bases between. CDR1 is LNHDA, CDR2 SQIVND, per germline (reference sequence). As DNA, the CDR3 is TGTGCCAGTACCGGGGATCACAGCGGTACCCCTAGCACAGATACGCAGTATTTT. Its protein product is CASTGDHSGTPSTDTQYF.

In its sample, this clone was seen a few times. CDR3 sequence (DNA): TGTGCCAGCAGCTCCGGGACTAGCGGGATAACAGGGGAGCTGTTTTTT. Protein: CASSSGTSGITGELFF. The genes are TRBV11-3 and TRBJ2-2; 13 bases line up with TRBD2. Per germline, CDR1 SGHNT and CDR2 YENEEA. V lost 4 bases to trimming and J lost 8 bases; unmatched junction nucleotides: 7. The CDR3 extends over 16 amino acids.

The rearrangement joins TRBV9 to TRBJ2-5; TRBD1 might be the D (5 bases). Germline assignment: CDR1 SGDLS and CDR2 YYNGEE. CDR3 length: 16 residues. V shed 0 bases and J shed 5 bases, with 17 bases lying between them. The CDR3 region has the DNA TGTGCCAGCAGCGTAGGTGGGGCTACCAGGACCGAGACCCAGTACTTC. The encoded protein is CASSVGGATRTETQYF.

In regard to this clone: The germline gene is not matched at one end of the junction; a read error may be the cause. This chain connects TRBV6-5 to TRBJ2-1; D could derive from TRBD1 or TRBD2 (5 bases each). This CDR3 has 13 amino acids. Germline CDR1 is MNHEY and CDR2 is SVGAGI. CDR3 bases: TGTGCCAGCAGTTACTCGATCCGGGACCGGCAACTCTTC. It is translated as CASSYSIRDRQLF.

This clone has just a few counts. J is TRBJ2-1 and V is TRBV7-9, with 7 bases lining up with TRBD2. There are 13 residues in the CDR3. Trimming at V came to 2 bases and at J to 7 bases, leaving 2 bases not matched to a gene. In germline, CDR1 is SEHNR, CDR2 FQNEAQ (reference sequence). The CDR3 DNA is TGTGCCAGCAGCTTATGGGAGGGTAATGAGCAGTTCTTC. Its translation: CASSLWEGNEQFF.

V is TRBV4-3 and J is TRBJ2-2, with D possibly matching TRBD2 (7 bases). The germline CDR1 and CDR2 sequences are LGHNA and YSLEER. This CDR3 has 17 residues. V was pared by 3 bases and J by 4 bases, with 18 bases between. The CDR3 reads CASSQGLRGAGTGELFF. As DNA, the CDR3 is TGCGCCAGCAGCCAGGGTCTCCGGGGGGCGGGCACCGGGGAGCTGTTTTTT.

The chain recombines TRBV18 with TRBJ2-3; D remains unclear. Germline-derived CDR1 and CDR2 are KGHSH and LQKENI. The V gene lost 8 bases and the J gene lost 6 bases, with 12 bases spanning the gap. This CDR3 comprises 12 residues. CDR3: CASHGSADTQYF. In DNA, the CDR3 is TGTGCCAGCCACGGGTCTGCGGATACGCAGTATTTT.

The genes are TRBV10-3 and TRBJ2-4; D unclear. The V and J ends lost 5 bases and 5 bases respectively, with 10 bases between them. Germline V gives CDR1 ENHRY, CDR2 SYGVKD. This CDR3 is built from 13 residues. The CDR3 nucleotides are TGTGCCATCAGTATTACCTCTGAAAACATTCAGTACTTC. Its translation: CAISITSENIQYF.

The genes are TRBV9 and TRBJ2-1, with D perhaps matching TRBD1 (5 bases). The CDR3 extends over 14 amino acids. V was cut by 3 bases and J by 10 bases, with 17 bases left in between. The V gene's germline CDR1 is SGDLS and CDR2 YYNGEE. The CDR3 here is CASSAPTASNEQFF. The CDR3 bases are TGTGCCAGCAGCGCGCCGACAGCTAGTAACGAGCAGTTCTTC.

This chain connects TRBV10-2 to TRBJ2-7, with 9 bases aligning to TRBD2. The CDR3 length is 14 residues. Unmatched junction bases numbered 9, after V lost 6 bases and J lost 6 bases. Germline V gene sequence: CDR1 WSHSY, CDR2 SAAADI. The CDR3 sequence is CASRENSGSGEQYF. The CDR3 DNA is TGCGCCAGCAGGGAAAATAGCGGGAGTGGCGAGCAGTACTTC.

The rearrangement links TRBV7-2 to TRBJ2-1; 7 positions match TRBD1. This CDR3 is built from 16 residues. The trim removed 1 base at V and 4 bases at J, leaving 7 bases unmatched. Germline V gene data show CDR1 as SGHTA and CDR2 as FQGNSA. CDR3 residues: CASSLGTGLFYNEQFF. The CDR3 DNA reads TGTGCCAGCAGCTTAGGGACAGGACTCTTTTACAATGAGCAGTTCTTC.

V gene TRBV6-6 combines with J gene TRBJ2-7; 8 bases agree with TRBD1. The CDR3 runs 13 residues. Germline loops: CDR1 MNHNY, CDR2 SVGAGI (reference sequence). Unmatched junction bases numbered 3, after V lost 6 bases and J lost 2 bases. CDR3 residues: CASRQQGAYEQYF. CDR3 in DNA: TGTGCCAGCAGGCAACAGGGGGCCTACGAGCAGTACTTC.

The chain links TRBV18 to TRBJ2-7, with TRBD2 identical over 15 bases. This CDR3 comprises 17 residues. V dropped 3 bases and J dropped 6; count of bases not matched to a gene: 9. Germline V gene lookup returns CDR1 KGHSH and CDR2 LQKENI. The chain's CDR3 is CASSPVGLAGGVVEQYF. As DNA, the CDR3 is TGTGCCAGCTCACCGGTGGGACTAGCGGGAGGAGTGGTCGAGCAGTACTTC.

The V and J genes are TRBV15 and TRBJ2-1, with D perhaps matching TRBD2 (6 bases). V was shortened by 0 bases and J by 0 bases, with 9 bases between the two germline ends. This CDR3 is built from 16 residues. Per germline, CDR1 LNHNV and CDR2 YYDKDF (reference sequence). DNA of the CDR3: TGTGCCACCAGCAGAGATGACGGGAGCTCCTACAATGAGCAGTTCTTC. Residues: CATSRDDGSSYNEQFF.

This sequence joins TRBV9 and TRBJ2-2; 9 bases agree with TRBD2. CDR3 size: 15 residues. Germline lookup yields CDR1 SGDLS and CDR2 YYNGEE. J lost 8 bases, V lost 4 bases, and 9 bases had no gene match. DNA of the CDR3: TGTGCCAGCAGCTCTCAGGGACTAGCTGAAGGGGAGCTGTTTTTT. Its protein product is CASSSQGLAEGELFF.